In this sample, the clone carrying this T cell receptor beta chain turned up many times. Its antigen is unidentified. This record comes from a study of human T cells and chemical hapten exposure. Study summary: Upper-back patch tests with 0.01% DPC were read at 6 days. Findings of the study overall: PT1 expanded TCR numbers rose with patch test score.

Specified time point: pre-sensitization, week 0. As to treatment: therapeutic diphenylcyclopropenone sensitization with weekly scalp DPC. Before extraction, the whole blood was not fractionated, and total RNA was taken from it. One entry per CDR3 protein results from TCRdb running MiXCR on the RACE reads. The sample shows 240,000 or so distinct CDR3 sequences, about 9.4% of them seen only once. V shed 0 bases and J shed 2 bases, with 6 bases lying between them. Germline V lookup: CDR1 LGHNA, CDR2 YSLEER. This CDR3 region has 14 residues. The sequences come from whole blood, collected in connection with sensitization to the hapten diphenylcyclopropenone (DPC). This receptor was taken from a woman aged 40 to 50 with alopecia areata. Some clones in this sample may be carry-over from other donors' samples. V is TRBV4-3 and J is TRBJ2-3; D ambiguous. DNA of the CDR3: TGCGCCAGCAGCCAAGATCGCCTCACAGATACGCAGTATTTT. As protein: CASSQDRLTDTQYF.